This is a list of T cell receptor beta chains from one sample in a study of T cells in Graves' hyperthyroidism and ophthalmopathy. TCRdb passed the multiplex PCR reads through MiXCR, listing each CDR3 protein once. The data contain roughly 38,000 distinct CDR3 sequences, approximately 50% of them seen just once; the ten biggest clones take up 5.5% to 8%. The sequencing sample was made of blood. These receptors came from a woman in her fifties or sixties with Graves' hyperthyroidism that later progressed to Graves' ophthalmopathy. Both conserved end residues are part of each CDR3.

j_gene | v_gene | CDR3aa
TRBJ2-7 | TRBV3-1 | CASSPGGTSGLYEQYF
TRBJ2-7 | TRBV7-2 | CASSSGTGAAKGRYEQYF
TRBJ2-4 | TRBV7-9 | CASSPRQAGIQYF
TRBJ1-5 | TRBV3-1 | CASSQNTLFGQPQHF
TRBJ2-1 | TRBV11-3 | CASSLGTSTYNEQFF
TRBJ1-1 | TRBV12-3/TRBV12-4 | CASSLIGQGAPEAFF
TRBJ2-7 | TRBV20-1 | CSAKPRLAGVGEQYF
TRBJ1-1 | TRBV10-3 | CAISEGSEAFF
TRBJ2-1 | TRBV15 | CATSRVLGLYNEQFF
TRBJ2-7 | TRBV6-5 | CASSYYQGGSTFYEQYF
TRBJ1-2 | TRBV6-5 | CASSYQGSHYGYTF
TRBJ1-5 | TRBV12-5 | CASGAQGNQPQHF
TRBJ2-5 | TRBV5-1 | CASSFQGAEETQYF
TRBJ2-5 | TRBV18 | CASPPRTSGSGGTQYF
TRBJ2-3 | TRBV7-9 | CASRSESTDTQYF
TRBJ2-7 | TRBV24-1 | CATSLAGGNEQYF
TRBJ1-5 | TRBV28 | CASSNPEDNQPQHF
TRBJ2-3 | TRBV6-1 | CASTSGTSETDTQYF
TRBJ1-1 | TRBV7-8 | CASSIRDRFFTEAFF
TRBJ2-5 | TRBV7-2 | CASSPSGASPRVQETQYF
TRBJ1-1 | TRBV5-1 | CASSLGDENTEAFF
TRBJ1-6 | TRBV18 | CASSPQRTGESPLHF
TRBJ1-5 | TRBV12-3/TRBV12-4 | CASSPGQGRNQPQHF
TRBJ2-7 | TRBV7-9 | CASSLFRGTYEQYF
TRBJ2-7 | TRBV7-9 | CASRIRDRGYEQYF
TRBJ1-5 | TRBV13 | CASRDNRVQPQHF
TRBJ2-7 | TRBV7-9 | CASSPTSRYEQYF
TRBJ2-1 | TRBV4-2 | CASSQEQFF
TRBJ2-1 | TRBV24-1 | CATSDGLPGGEQFF